This section outlines one T cell receptor (beta chain) sequence together with its context. Antigen specificity is unknown. The PCR was carried out with 60 Vbeta primers and 13 Jbeta primers. The protocol was immunoSEQ multiplex PCR, while the TCRdb copy is restricted to in-frame clones and leaves out a portion. The sample carries about 98,000 clones, approximately 69% recorded once. This CDR3 has 15 amino acids. Between the trimmed V and J ends, which lost 5 bases and 1 base, there was a span of 13 bases. Looked up from germline, CDR1 is SGHDT and CDR2 is YYEEEE. The data were taken from a study of cytomegalovirus exposure and HLA in healthy donors. On the study more broadly: Sequencing of about 179 million T cells in an earlier analysis found more than 100 million unique TCR beta sequences. Findings of the study overall: An analysis done earlier found most TCR beta V segments productive about 87% or about 30% of the time. Researchers counted approximately 160 TCR beta chains as cytomegalovirus-associated.

This chain links TRBV5-6 with TRBJ2-1, with D possibly TRBD1 on 8 matching bases. The specimen sequenced was PBMCs. The receptor's source is a female donor in good health and CMV-seronegative. CDR3 sequence reads: CASRQGGLSYNEQFF. In DNA, the CDR3 is TGTGCCAGCAGACAGGGGGGGCTTTCCTACAATGAGCAGTTCTTC.